This T cell receptor (beta chain) was sequenced during a study of OX40 agonist ivuxolimab in advanced cancers. This clone was seen only once. The CDR3 extends over 14 amino acids. Per germline, CDR1 SGDLS and CDR2 YYNGEE. Trimming cost V 3 bases and J 5 bases, with 13 bases left between them. The repertoire was sequenced with immunoSEQ multiplex PCR; TCRdb's copy has only in-frame clones and lacks some. Of about 41,000 clones listed, approximately 80% are singletons. V is TRBV9 and J is TRBJ2-3; TRBD1 might be the D (6 bases). The sample was CD4+ or CD8+ T cells sorted from blood, taken in a trial of the OX40 agonist ivuxolimab. This TCR came from an adult with an advanced solid tumor such as melanoma, head and neck, liver or kidney cancer. CDR3 amino acids: CASSAFGTKDTQYF. The CDR3 DNA sequence: TGTGCCAGCAGCGCCTTCGGGACAAAAGATACGCAGTATTTT.